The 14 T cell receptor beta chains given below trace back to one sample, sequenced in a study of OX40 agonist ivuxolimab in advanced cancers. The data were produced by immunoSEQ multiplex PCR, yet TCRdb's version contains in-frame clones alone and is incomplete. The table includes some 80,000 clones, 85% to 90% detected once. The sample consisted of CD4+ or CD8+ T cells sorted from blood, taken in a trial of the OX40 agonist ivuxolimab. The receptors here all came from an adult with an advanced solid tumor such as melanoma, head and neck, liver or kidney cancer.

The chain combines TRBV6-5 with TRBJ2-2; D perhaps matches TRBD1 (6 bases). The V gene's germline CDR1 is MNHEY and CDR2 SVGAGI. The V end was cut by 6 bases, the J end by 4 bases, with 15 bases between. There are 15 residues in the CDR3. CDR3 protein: CASSRQQGVTGELFF. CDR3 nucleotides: TGTGCCAGCAGCCGACAACAGGGAGTCACCGGGGAGCTGTTTTTT.

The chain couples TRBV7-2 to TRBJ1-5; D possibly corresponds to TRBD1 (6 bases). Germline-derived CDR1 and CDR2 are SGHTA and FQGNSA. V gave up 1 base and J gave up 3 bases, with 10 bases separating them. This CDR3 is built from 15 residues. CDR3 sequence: CASSLEGVNNQPQHF. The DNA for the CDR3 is TGTGCCAGCAGCTTAGAGGGGGTGAACAATCAGCCCCAGCATTTT.

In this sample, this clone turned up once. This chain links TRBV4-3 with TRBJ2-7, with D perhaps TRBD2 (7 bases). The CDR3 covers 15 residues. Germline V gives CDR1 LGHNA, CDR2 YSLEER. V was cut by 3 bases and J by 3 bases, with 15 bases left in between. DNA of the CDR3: TGCGCCAGCAGCCAGGGACTAACAGGGTACTACGAGCAGTACTTC. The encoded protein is CASSQGLTGYYEQYF.

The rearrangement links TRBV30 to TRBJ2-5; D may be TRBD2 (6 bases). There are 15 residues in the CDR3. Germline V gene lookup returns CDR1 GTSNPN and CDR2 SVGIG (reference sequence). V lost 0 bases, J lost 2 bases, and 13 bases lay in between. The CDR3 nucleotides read TGTGCCTGGAGTGTTGTGGGGGGACTTCAAGAGACCCAGTACTTC. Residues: CAWSVVGGLQETQYF. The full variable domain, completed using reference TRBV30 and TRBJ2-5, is SQTIHQWPATLVQPVGSPLSLECTVEGTSNPNLYWYRQAAGRGLQLLFYSVGIGQISSEVPQNLSASRPQDRQFILSSKKLLLSDSGFYLCAWSVVGGLQETQYFGPGTRLLVL.

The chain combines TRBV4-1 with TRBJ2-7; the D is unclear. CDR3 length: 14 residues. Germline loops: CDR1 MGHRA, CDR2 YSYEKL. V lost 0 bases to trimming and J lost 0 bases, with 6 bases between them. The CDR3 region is CASSQDWSSYEQYF. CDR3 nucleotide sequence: TGCGCCAGCAGCCAAGATTGGAGCTCCTACGAGCAGTACTTC.

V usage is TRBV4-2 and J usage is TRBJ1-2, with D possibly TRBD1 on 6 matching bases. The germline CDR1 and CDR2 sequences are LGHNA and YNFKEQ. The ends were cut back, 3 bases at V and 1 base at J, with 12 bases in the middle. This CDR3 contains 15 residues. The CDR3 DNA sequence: TGTGCCAGCAGCCAGTATACAGGGTTTAACTATGGCTACACCTTC. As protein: CASSQYTGFNYGYTF.

The DNA for the CDR3 is TGCGCCAGCAGCCAAACCCCCAGGGGGACCGTCACAGATACGCAGTATTTT. Amino acids: CASSQTPRGTVTDTQYF. The chain links TRBV4-1 to TRBJ2-3, with 7 bases identical to TRBD1. CDR1 and CDR2 from the germline V gene are MGHRA and YSYEKL. This CDR3 contains 17 residues. With 2 bases clipped from V and 2 bases from J, the junction kept 10 bases outside the gene matches.

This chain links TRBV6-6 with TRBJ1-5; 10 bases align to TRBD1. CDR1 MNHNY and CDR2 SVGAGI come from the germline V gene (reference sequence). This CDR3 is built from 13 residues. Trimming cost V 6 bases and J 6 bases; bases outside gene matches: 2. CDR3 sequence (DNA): TGTGCCAGCAGGACAGGGGGCAGTCAGCCCCAGCATTTT. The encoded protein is CASRTGGSQPQHF.

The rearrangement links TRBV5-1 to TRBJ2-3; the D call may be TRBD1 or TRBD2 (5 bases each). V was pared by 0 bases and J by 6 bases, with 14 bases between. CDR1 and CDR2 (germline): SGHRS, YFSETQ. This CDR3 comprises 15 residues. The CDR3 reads CASSLGGSFVDTQYF. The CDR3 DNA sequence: TGCGCCAGCAGCTTGGGGGGGTCGTTCGTCGATACGCAGTATTTT.

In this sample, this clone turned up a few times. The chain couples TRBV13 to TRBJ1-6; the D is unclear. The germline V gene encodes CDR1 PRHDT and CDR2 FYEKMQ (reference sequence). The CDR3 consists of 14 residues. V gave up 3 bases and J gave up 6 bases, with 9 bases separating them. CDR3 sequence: CASSFGEPNSPLHF. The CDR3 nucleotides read TGTGCCAGCAGCTTCGGAGAACCTAATTCACCCCTCCACTTT.

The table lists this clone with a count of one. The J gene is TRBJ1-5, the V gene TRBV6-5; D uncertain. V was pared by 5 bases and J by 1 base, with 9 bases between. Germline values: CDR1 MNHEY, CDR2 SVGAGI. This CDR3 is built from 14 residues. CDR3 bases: TGTGCCAGCAGTGATCTCAGAAGCAATCAGCCCCAGCATTTT. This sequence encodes CASSDLRSNQPQHF.

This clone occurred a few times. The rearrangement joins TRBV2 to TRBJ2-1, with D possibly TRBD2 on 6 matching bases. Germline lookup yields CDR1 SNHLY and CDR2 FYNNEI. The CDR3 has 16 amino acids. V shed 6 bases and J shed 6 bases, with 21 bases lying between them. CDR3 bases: TGTGCCAGCAGGTTCCCCCGGGACTCCCAGGGCAATGAGCAGTTCTTC. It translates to CASRFPRDSQGNEQFF.

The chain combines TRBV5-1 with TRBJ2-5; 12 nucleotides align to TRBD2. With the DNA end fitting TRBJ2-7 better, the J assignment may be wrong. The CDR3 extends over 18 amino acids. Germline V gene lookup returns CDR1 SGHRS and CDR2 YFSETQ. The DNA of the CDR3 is TGCGCCAGCAGCCGCCGGACTAGCGGGGACCTTAAGTCCTACGAGCAGTACTTC. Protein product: CASSRRTSGDLKSYEQYF.

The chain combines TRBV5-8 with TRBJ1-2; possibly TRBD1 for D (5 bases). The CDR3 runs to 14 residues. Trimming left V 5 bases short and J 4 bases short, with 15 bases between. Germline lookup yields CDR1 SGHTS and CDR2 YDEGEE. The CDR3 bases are TGTGCCAGCAGGCAGACAGCGGGGGGCTATGGCTACACCTTC. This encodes CASRQTAGGYGYTF.